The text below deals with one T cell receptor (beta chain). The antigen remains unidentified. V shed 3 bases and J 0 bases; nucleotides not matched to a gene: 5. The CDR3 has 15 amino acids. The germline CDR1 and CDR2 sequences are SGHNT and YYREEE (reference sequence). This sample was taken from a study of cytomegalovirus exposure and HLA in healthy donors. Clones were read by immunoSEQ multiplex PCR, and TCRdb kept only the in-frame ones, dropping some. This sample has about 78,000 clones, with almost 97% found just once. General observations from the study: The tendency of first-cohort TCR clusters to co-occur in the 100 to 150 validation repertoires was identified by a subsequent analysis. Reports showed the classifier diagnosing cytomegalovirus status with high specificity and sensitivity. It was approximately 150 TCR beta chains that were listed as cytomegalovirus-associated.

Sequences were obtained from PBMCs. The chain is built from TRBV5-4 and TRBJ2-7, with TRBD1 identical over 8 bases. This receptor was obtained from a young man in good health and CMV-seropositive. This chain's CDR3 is CASSSQGASSYEQYF. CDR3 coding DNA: TGTGCCAGCAGCTCGCAGGGGGCGAGCTCCTACGAGCAGTACTTC.